The 26 T cell receptor beta chains reported below all come from one sample, sequenced in a study of cytomegalovirus exposure and HLA in healthy donors. TCRdb keeps only in-frame clones here, not all; method: immunoSEQ multiplex PCR. The data contain around 250,000 clones, 90% of them singletons. Sequencing used PBMCs. The source is a woman between 18 and 30 years old in good health and CMV-seronegative.

The chain recombines TRBV6-6 with TRBJ1-1; a weak D match, TRBD1 (6 bases). The V gene's germline CDR1 is MNHNY and CDR2 SVGAGI (reference sequence). V gave up 7 bases and J gave up 3 bases, with 15 bases separating them. This CDR3 has 14 amino acids. This CDR3 reads CASTKGGDYTEAFF. The CDR3 nucleotides are TGTGCCAGCACCAAGGGGGGGGATTACACTGAAGCTTTCTTT.

The chain carries TRBV6-4 and TRBJ2-7, with unresolved D. Germline V gene lookup returns CDR1 MRHNA and CDR2 SNTAGT. The length of the CDR3 is 14 residues. The V and J ends lost 4 bases and 4 bases respectively, with 14 bases between them. In DNA form, the CDR3 reads TGTGCCAGCAGTGGCCTGGCACGGCGGTACGAGCAGTACTTC. Its protein product is CASSGLARRYEQYF.

This chain uses TRBV7-8 with TRBJ2-2, with 7 bases lining up with TRBD1. V lost 11 bases to trimming and J lost 2 bases; unmatched junction nucleotides: 8. Germline-derived CDR1 and CDR2 are SGHVS and FQNEAQ. The CDR3 extends over 14 amino acids. The CDR3 region is CASSGTDNTGELFF. Here the CDR3 DNA reads TGTGCCTCCTCCGGGACAGATAACACCGGGGAGCTGTTTTTT.

J is TRBJ1-1 and V is TRBV6-1, with TRBD1 matching over 8 bases. Germline CDR1 is MNHNS and CDR2 is SASEGT. With V trimmed by 3 bases and J by 3 bases, 6 bases remained unmatched. The CDR3 covers 15 residues. The CDR3 region is CASSDEADRDTEAFF. CDR3 coding DNA: TGTGCCAGCAGTGATGAGGCGGACAGGGACACTGAAGCTTTCTTT.

The V call is TRBV18, the J call TRBJ1-6; 11 bases are shared with TRBD1. Germline CDR1 is KGHSH and CDR2 is LQKENI. V lost 6 bases and J lost 6; bases outside the gene matches: 4. The CDR3 covers 15 residues. CDR3 DNA sequence: TGTGCCAGCTCTCAAGGGACAGGGGGTAATTCACCCCTCCACTTT. Translated: CASSQGTGGNSPLHF.

The chain is built from TRBV9 and TRBJ1-1, with D possibly being TRBD1 (6 bases). The CDR3 covers 13 residues. CDR1 is SGDLS and CDR2 is YYNGEE in the germline V gene. Trimming removed 3 bases from V and 2 bases from J, with 8 bases in between. The CDR3 here is CASSARGNTEAFF. The CDR3, as DNA: TGTGCCAGCAGCGCCAGGGGAAACACTGAAGCTTTCTTT.

The rearrangement joins TRBV19 to TRBJ1-1; 9 bases align to TRBD1. Germline trimming cut 4 bases from V and 3 bases from J; bases unmatched to any gene: 6. This CDR3 spans 15 amino acids. Germline CDR1 and CDR2: LNHDA and SQIVND (reference sequence). The CDR3 protein is CASSTGQGWDTEAFF. As DNA, the CDR3 is TGTGCCAGTAGTACCGGACAGGGGTGGGACACTGAAGCTTTCTTT. The full variable domain, rest sourced from reference TRBV19 and TRBJ1-1, is DGGITQSPKYLFRKEGQNVTLSCEQNLNHDAMYWYRQDPGQGLRLIYYSQIVNDFQKGDIAEGYSVSREKKESFPLTVTSAQKNPTAFYLCASSTGQGWDTEAFFGQGTRLTVV.

The rearrangement uses TRBV6-1 and TRBJ1-2; 8 bases line up with TRBD1. Germline lookup yields CDR1 MNHNS and CDR2 SASEGT. The CDR3 is made up of 13 amino acids. With V trimmed by 7 bases and J by 7 bases, 8 bases remained unmatched. CDR3 residues: CASKRTGYRGYTF. CDR3 sequence (DNA): TGTGCCAGCAAAAGGACAGGGTACCGTGGCTACACCTTC.

CDR3 DNA sequence: TGTGCCAGCTCACCCAGGTTTAGGCATAACACTGAAGCTTTCTTT. Its protein is CASSPRFRHNTEAFF. The rearrangement links TRBV18 to TRBJ1-1; D gene unclear. Germline CDR1 reads KGHSH; CDR2 reads LQKENI. Trimming took 3 bases from V and 2 from J, leaving 13 bases between them. This CDR3 is 15 amino acids long.

This chain uses TRBV9 with TRBJ2-3, with 10 bases aligning to TRBD1. The CDR3 spans 15 residues. V lost 2 bases to trimming and J lost 2 bases; unmatched junction nucleotides: 2. Germline V CDR1 and CDR2: SGDLS, YYNGEE. The CDR3 is CASSVRQGATDTQYF. The CDR3 nucleotides read TGTGCCAGCAGCGTCAGACAGGGGGCCACAGATACGCAGTATTTT. The full variable domain, its missing parts supplied by reference TRBV9 and TRBJ2-3, is DSGVTQTPKHLITATGQRVTLRCSPRSGDLSVYWYQQSLDQGLQFLIQYYNGEERAKGNILERFSAQQFPDLHSELNLSSLELGDSALYFCASSVRQGATDTQYFGPGTRLTVL.

The chain is built from TRBV6-6 and TRBJ2-7; D unresolved. Trimming pared 2 bases from V and 3 bases from J, leaving 8 bases between. From germline, CDR1 is MNHNY and CDR2 SVGAGI (reference sequence). This CDR3 is 13 amino acids long. CDR3 region: CASSYGEHYEQYV. CDR3 nucleotides: TGTGCCAGCAGTTACGGCGAGCACTACGAGCAGTACGTC.

The chain has TRBV2 and TRBJ2-5, with 11 bases fitting TRBD1. The CDR3 spans 14 residues. Looked up from germline, CDR1 is SNHLY and CDR2 is FYNNEI. The V segment lost 4 bases and the J segment 4 bases; nucleotides outside the gene matches: 2. In DNA, the CDR3 is TGTGCCAGCAGTGCCGGGACAGGGGGAGAGACCCAGTACTTC. Protein sequence: CASSAGTGGETQYF.

The chain joins TRBV2 to TRBJ2-7; D possibly corresponds to TRBD2 (5 bases). Deletions cut 7 bases from V and 2 bases from J, with 15 bases between. The CDR3 spans 14 residues. Germline V gene sequence: CDR1 SNHLY, CDR2 FYNNEI. CDR3 bases: TGTGCCAGCATAGACGGGGTCTCCACCTACGAGCAGTACGTC. Amino acids: CASIDGVSTYEQYV.

The rearrangement links TRBV6-5 to TRBJ2-5; 8 positions match TRBD1. This CDR3 contains 12 residues. The V gene's germline CDR1 is MNHEY and CDR2 SVGAGI. V lost 6 bases and J lost 7; bases outside the gene matches: 4. The CDR3 DNA sequence: TGTGCCAGCAGAGGACAGGGAGGGACCCAGTACTTC. Translation: CASRGQGGTQYF.

The gene calls are TRBV5-6 and TRBJ1-5; a possible D gene is TRBD1 (5 bases). Looked up from germline, CDR1 is SGHDT and CDR2 is YYEEEE. V lost 1 base to trimming and J lost 1 base, with 6 bases between them. The CDR3 length is 14 residues. CDR3 sequence: CASSLKGSNQPQHF. The CDR3 bases are TGTGCCAGCAGCTTGAAGGGGAGCAATCAGCCCCAGCATTTT.

CDR3 in DNA: TGTGCCAGCAACCTGATCCCCGGAGATGAGCAGTTCTTC. Protein product: CASNLIPGDEQFF. The V call is TRBV7-9, the J call TRBJ2-1, with D unclear. CDR1 and CDR2 from the germline V gene are SEHNR and FQNEAQ (reference sequence). V was shortened by 7 bases and J by 8 bases, with 15 bases between the two germline ends. The CDR3 spans 13 residues.

The chain joins TRBV6-5 to TRBJ1-5; 11 nucleotides match TRBD1. The CDR3 is 14 residues long. J was trimmed by 6 bases and V by 6 bases; bases with no gene match: 4. From germline, CDR1 is MNHEY and CDR2 SVGAGI. The chain's CDR3 is CASRTGTGGQPQHF. CDR3 DNA sequence: TGTGCCAGCAGGACCGGGACAGGGGGTCAGCCCCAGCATTTT.

The chain joins TRBV4-1 to TRBJ2-7; the match to TRBD1 covers 9 bases. This CDR3 contains 16 residues. V lost 5 bases and J lost 3; bases outside the gene matches: 11. Per the germline V gene, CDR1 is MGHRA and CDR2 is YSYEKL. CDR3 DNA: TGCGCCAGCAGCGGGAACAGGGGGCGCGTAATCTACGAGCAGTACTTC. Protein sequence: CASSGNRGRVIYEQYF.

The V gene is TRBV18, the J gene TRBJ2-5; TRBD2 aligns across 8 bases. Germline V gene lookup returns CDR1 KGHSH and CDR2 LQKENI. This CDR3 spans 19 amino acids. V lost 0 bases to trimming and J lost 5 bases; unmatched junction nucleotides: 17. The CDR3 loop reads CASSPPWRPREGERETQYF. For the CDR3, the DNA is TGTGCCAGCTCACCACCTTGGCGTCCCCGGGAGGGCGAGCGGGAGACCCAGTACTTC.

V usage is TRBV6-5 and J usage is TRBJ1-2; D perhaps matches TRBD1 (5 bases). The germline V gene has CDR1 MNHEY and CDR2 SVGAGI. The CDR3 contains 11 residues. With 6 bases removed from V and 7 bases from J, the gap between germline ends came to 9 bases. The CDR3 loop is CASRSGFGYTF. CDR3 nucleotides: TGTGCCAGCAGGTCAGGGTTTGGCTACACCTTC.

This sequence joins TRBV4-1 and TRBJ1-5, with TRBD1 as a possible D gene (5 bases). Looked up from germline, CDR1 is MGHRA and CDR2 is YSYEKL. V was clipped by 2 bases and J by 7 bases, with 9 bases between them. This CDR3 region has 13 residues. CDR3 in DNA: TGCGCCAGCAGCCAACAGGGCGGCCAGCCCCAGCATTTT. Protein product: CASSQQGGQPQHF.

The rearrangement links TRBV15 to TRBJ1-4, with TRBD1 identical over 12 bases. Germline-derived CDR1 and CDR2 are LNHNV and YYDKDF (reference sequence). V dropped 6 bases and J dropped 8; count of bases not matched to a gene: 4. The CDR3 runs to 14 residues. The CDR3 here is CATSRDRGQEKLFF. CDR3 nucleotide sequence: TGTGCCACCAGTAGGGACAGGGGGCAAGAAAAACTGTTTTTT.

The chain recombines TRBV15 with TRBJ2-5, with 10 bases fitting TRBD1. Germline V gene data show CDR1 as LNHNV and CDR2 as YYDKDF (reference sequence). V lost 0 bases to trimming and J lost 4 bases; unmatched junction nucleotides: 5. The CDR3 is 16 amino acids. In nucleotides, the CDR3 is TGTGCCACCAGCAGAGACAGACAGGGGGCTAGAGAGACCCAGTACTTC. Translation: CATSRDRQGARETQYF.

This chain connects TRBV14 to TRBJ1-5; a weak D match, TRBD1 (5 bases). CDR1 and CDR2 from the germline V gene are SGHDN and FVKESK. Trimming took off 4 bases at V and 5 bases at J, with 12 bases between the two ends. The CDR3 is 14 residues long. The CDR3 region is CASSRNRRDQPQHF. In DNA form, the CDR3 reads TGTGCCAGCAGCCGCAACAGGCGTGATCAGCCCCAGCATTTT.

The chain links TRBV5-6 to TRBJ2-2; a weak D match, TRBD2 (5 bases). V lost 0 bases, J lost 5 bases, and 8 bases lay in between. The CDR3 has 14 amino acids. Germline V lookup: CDR1 SGHDT, CDR2 YYEEEE. The CDR3 here is CASSLDRRTGELFF. Written as DNA, the CDR3 is TGTGCCAGCAGCTTGGATAGGAGGACCGGGGAGCTGTTTTTT.

The J gene is TRBJ2-5, the V gene TRBV27, with 13 bases that match TRBD2. The CDR3 runs 15 residues. J was trimmed by 3 bases and V by 4 bases; bases with no gene match: 2. CDR1 and CDR2 (germline): MNHEY, SMNVEV (reference sequence). The DNA for the CDR3 is TGTGCCAGCAGTTCGGGACTAGCGGGGAAAGAGACCCAGTACTTC. This codes for CASSSGLAGKETQYF.